The T cell receptor beta chain under discussion was sequenced for a study of blood T cell repertoires in COVID-19. About the study: Italy, Spain and the United States were the sources of the convalescent and acute COVID-19 samples. Sample material is recorded as cDNA or gDNA derived from T cells, B-cell-depleted T cells, or PBMCs.

How the authors handled the data: By means of reference gene primer amplification, nucleated cell counts were estimated. Some clones are missing from TCRdb's copy, which holds only in-frame ones; the method was immunoSEQ multiplex PCR. D and trimming were read from the DNA, whereas the V and J calls and clone size are those reported in that table. The sample includes around 300,000 clones, about nine tenths of them seen just once. This TCR derives from a man in his forties or fifties with active or convalescent COVID-19. The sample consisted of peripheral blood.

The CDR3 coding sequence is TGTGCCAGTGGAGGGCAGTCCGACACTGAAGCTTTCTTT. It is translated as CASGGQSDTEAFF. This chain connects TRBV5-5 to TRBJ1-1; D remains unclear. This CDR3 has 13 residues. V was trimmed by 8 bases and J by 3 bases, leaving 14 bases between them. Per the germline V gene, CDR1 is SGHKS and CDR2 is YYEKEE (reference sequence).